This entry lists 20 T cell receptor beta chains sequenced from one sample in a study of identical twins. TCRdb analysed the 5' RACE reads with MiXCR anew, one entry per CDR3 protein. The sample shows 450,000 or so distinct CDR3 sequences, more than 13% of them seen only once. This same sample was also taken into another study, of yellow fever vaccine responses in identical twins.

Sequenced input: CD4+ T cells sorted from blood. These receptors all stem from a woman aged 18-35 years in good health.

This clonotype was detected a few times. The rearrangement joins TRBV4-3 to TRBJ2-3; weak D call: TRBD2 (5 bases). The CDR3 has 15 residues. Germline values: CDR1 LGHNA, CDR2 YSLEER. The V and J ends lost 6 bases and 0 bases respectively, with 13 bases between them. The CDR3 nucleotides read TGCGCCAGCAGACGGACTGCGGCTAGCACAGATACGCAGTATTTT. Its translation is CASRRTAASTDTQYF.

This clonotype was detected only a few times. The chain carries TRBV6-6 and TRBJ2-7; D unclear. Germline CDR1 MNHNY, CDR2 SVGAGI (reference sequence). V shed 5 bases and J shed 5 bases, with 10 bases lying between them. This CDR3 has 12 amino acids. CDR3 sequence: CASSTLGNEQYF. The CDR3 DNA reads TGTGCCAGCAGTACCTTAGGTAACGAGCAGTACTTC.

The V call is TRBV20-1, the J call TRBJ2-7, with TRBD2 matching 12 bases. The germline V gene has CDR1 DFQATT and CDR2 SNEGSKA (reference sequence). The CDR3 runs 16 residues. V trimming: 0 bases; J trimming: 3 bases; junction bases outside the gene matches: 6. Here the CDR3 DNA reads TGCAGTGCTAGAGATGGGTCGGGACTAGCGGGCTACGAGCAGTACTTC. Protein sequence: CSARDGSGLAGYEQYF.

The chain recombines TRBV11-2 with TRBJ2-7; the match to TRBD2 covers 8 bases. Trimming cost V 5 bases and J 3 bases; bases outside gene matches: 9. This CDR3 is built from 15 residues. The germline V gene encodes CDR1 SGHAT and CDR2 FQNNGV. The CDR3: CASSRKTSADYEQYF. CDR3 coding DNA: TGTGCCAGCAGCCGTAAGACTAGCGCGGACTACGAGCAGTACTTC.

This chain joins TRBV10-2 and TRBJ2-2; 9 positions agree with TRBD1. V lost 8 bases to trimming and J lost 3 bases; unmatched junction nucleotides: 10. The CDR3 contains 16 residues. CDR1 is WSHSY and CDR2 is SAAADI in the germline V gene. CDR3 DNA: TGCGCCAGCCGGGCGGGAGACAGGGGGTACACCGGGGAGCTGTTTTTT. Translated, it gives CASRAGDRGYTGELFF.

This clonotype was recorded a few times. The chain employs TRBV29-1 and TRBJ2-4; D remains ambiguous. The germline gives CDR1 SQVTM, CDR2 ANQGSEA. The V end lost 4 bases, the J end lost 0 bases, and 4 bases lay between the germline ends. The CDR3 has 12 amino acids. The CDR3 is CSVGTAKNIQYF. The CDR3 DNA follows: TGCAGCGTTGGTACAGCCAAAAACATTCAGTACTTC.

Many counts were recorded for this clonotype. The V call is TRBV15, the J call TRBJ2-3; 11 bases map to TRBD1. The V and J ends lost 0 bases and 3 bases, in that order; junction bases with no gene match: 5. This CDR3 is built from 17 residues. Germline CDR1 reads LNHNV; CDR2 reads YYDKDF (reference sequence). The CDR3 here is CATSRDRTGGRTDTQYF. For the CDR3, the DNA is TGTGCCACCAGCAGAGATCGGACAGGGGGCCGTACAGATACGCAGTATTTT.

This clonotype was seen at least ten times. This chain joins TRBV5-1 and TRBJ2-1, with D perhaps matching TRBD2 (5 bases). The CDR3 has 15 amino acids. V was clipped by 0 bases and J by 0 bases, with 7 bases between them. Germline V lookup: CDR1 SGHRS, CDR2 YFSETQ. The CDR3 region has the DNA TGCGCCAGCAGCTTGGACGGGGTCTCCTACAATGAGCAGTTCTTC. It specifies CASSLDGVSYNEQFF.

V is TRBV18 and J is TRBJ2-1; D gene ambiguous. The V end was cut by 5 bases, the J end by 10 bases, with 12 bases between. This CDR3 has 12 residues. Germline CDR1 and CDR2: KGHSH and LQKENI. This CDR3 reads CASSSQSVEQFF. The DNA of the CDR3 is TGTGCCAGCTCATCACAGTCGGTGGAGCAGTTCTTC.

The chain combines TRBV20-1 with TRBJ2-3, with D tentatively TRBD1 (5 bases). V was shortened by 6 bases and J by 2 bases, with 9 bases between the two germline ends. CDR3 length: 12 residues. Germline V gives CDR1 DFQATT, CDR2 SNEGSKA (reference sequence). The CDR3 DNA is TGCAGTGCCAGGGCGGACACAGATACGCAGTATTTT. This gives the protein CSARADTDTQYF.

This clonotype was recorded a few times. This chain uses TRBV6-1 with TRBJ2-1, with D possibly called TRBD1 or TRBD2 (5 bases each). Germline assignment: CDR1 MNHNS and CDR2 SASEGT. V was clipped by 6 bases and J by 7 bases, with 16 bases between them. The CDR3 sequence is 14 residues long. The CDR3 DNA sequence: TGTGCCAGCAGGATCACCGGGACGGAAAATGAGCAGTTCTTC. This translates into CASRITGTENEQFF.

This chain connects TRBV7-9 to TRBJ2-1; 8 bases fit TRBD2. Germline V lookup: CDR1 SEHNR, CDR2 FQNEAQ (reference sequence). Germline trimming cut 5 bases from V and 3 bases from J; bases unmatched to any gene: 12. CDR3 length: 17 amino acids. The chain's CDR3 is CASSDGALAGNYNEQFF. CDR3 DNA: TGTGCCAGCAGCGACGGCGCTCTAGCGGGCAACTACAATGAGCAGTTCTTC.

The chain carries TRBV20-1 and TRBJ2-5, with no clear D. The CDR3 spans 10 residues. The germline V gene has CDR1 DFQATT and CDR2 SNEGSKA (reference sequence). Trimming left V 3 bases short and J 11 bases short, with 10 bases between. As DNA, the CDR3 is TGCAGTGCTAGGGAGTTCGCTCAGTACTTC. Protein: CSAREFAQYF.

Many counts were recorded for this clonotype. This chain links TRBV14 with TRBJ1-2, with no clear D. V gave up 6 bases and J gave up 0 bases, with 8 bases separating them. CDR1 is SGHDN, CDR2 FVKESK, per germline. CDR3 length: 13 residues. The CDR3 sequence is CASSLKANYGYTF. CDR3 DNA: TGTGCCAGCAGTCTCAAGGCTAACTATGGCTACACCTTC.

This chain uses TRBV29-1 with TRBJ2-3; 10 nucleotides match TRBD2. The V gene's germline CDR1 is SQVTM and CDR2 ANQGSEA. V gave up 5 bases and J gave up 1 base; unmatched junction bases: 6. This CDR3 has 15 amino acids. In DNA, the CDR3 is TGCAGCGTTTTGGGACTAGCGATAGGCACAGATACGCAGTATTTT. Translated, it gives CSVLGLAIGTDTQYF.

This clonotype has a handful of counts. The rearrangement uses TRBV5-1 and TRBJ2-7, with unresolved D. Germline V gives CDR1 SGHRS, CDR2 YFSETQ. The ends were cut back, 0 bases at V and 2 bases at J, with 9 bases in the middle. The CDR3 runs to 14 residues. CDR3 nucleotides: TGCGCCAGCAGCTTGGGTGCTCTGACCTACGAGCAGTACTTC. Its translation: CASSLGALTYEQYF.

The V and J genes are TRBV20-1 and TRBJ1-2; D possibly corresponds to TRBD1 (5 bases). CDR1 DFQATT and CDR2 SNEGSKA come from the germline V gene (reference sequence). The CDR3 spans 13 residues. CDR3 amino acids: CTRTETASYGYTF. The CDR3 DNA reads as TGCACCCGAACGGAGACAGCGTCCTATGGCTACACCTTC.

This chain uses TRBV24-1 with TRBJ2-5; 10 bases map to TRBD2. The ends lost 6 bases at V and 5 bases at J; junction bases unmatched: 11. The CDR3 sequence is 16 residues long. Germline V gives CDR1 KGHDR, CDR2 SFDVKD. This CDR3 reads CATSRSSGRAEETQYF. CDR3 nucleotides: TGTGCCACCAGTCGATCGAGCGGGAGGGCCGAGGAGACCCAGTACTTC.

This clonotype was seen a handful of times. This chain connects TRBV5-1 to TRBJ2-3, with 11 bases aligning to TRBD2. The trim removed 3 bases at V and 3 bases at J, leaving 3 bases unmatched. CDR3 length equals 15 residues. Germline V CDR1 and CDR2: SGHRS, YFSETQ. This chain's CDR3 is CASSSGLAATDTQYF. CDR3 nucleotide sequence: TGCGCCAGCAGCTCGGGACTAGCGGCAACAGATACGCAGTATTTT. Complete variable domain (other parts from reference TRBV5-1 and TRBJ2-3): KAGVTQTPRYLIKTRGQQVTLSCSPISGHRSVSWYQQTPGQGLQFLFEYFSETQRNKGNFPGRFSGRQFSNSRSEMNVSTLELGDSALYLCASSSGLAATDTQYFGPGTRLTVL.

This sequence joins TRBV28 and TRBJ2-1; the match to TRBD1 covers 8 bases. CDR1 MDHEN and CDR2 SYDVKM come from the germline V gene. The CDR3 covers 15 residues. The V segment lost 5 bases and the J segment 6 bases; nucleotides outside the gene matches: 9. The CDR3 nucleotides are TGTGCCAGCAGTACCGGACAGGGTTGGGGCAATGAGCAGTTCTTC. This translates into CASSTGQGWGNEQFF. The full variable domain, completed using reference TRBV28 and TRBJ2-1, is DVKVTQSSRYLVKRTGEKVFLECVQDMDHENMFWYRQDPGLGLRLIYFSYDVKMKEKGDIPEGYSVSREKKERFSLILESASTNQTSMYLCASSTGQGWGNEQFFGPGTRLTVL.